These T cell receptor beta chains were read from a single sample in a study of breast tumors, draining lymph nodes, adjacent tissues. Each CDR3 protein is one row after TCRdb ran MiXCR on the multiplex PCR reads. Altogether some 170,000 distinct CDR3 sequences are present, 25% to 40% being singletons, with the ten largest covering about 4.1%. Source material: axillary lymph node tissue. The source is a female donor with breast cancer. Some clones in this sample may be carry-over from other donors' samples. The CDR3 runs from the conserved cysteine through the conserved F or W. The order of the fields is V gene, J gene, CDR3 protein.

>TRBV5-1|TRBJ2-7
CASSWDSGVRGEQYF
>TRBV7-8|TRBJ2-5
CASSLAGGYQETQYF
>TRBV4-3|TRBJ2-5
CASSRSPAETQYF
>TRBV30|TRBJ1-6
CAWSPITGISRNSPLHF
>TRBV5-8|TRBJ2-5
CASSVPREGATQYF
>TRBV9|TRBJ1-1
CASSPRPSTMVEAFF
>TRBV10-1|TRBJ1-3
CASSGGQEDSGNTIYF
>TRBV4-1|TRBJ2-5
CASSQEGTGAAETQYF
>TRBV24-1|TRBJ2-3
CATSDPDLNTQYF
>TRBV4-2|TRBJ2-2
CASSQPGQGGTGELFF
>TRBV6-1|TRBJ1-2
CASSQLSGQGRSYTF
>TRBV14|TRBJ2-6
CASSHLTAAGANVLTF
>TRBV28|TRBJ2-5
CASSLRQRETQYF
>TRBV24-1|TRBJ1-3
CATSDSSINSGNTIYF
>TRBV5-4|TRBJ2-7
CASSSSVAGGYEQYF
>TRBV20-1|TRBJ1-5
CSADGQSETQHF
>TRBV4-2|TRBJ2-3
CANSPTSGTTDTQYF
>TRBV7-8|TRBJ2-6
CASRSPGLTF
>TRBV10-2|TRBJ2-7
CASSGSTGEGEQCF
>TRBV6-1|TRBJ2-7
CASIPGTETYEQYF
>TRBV3-1|TRBJ2-7
CASSQAPGGFNEQYF
>TRBV28|TRBJ2-7
CASSFSPGYSLDYEQYF
>TRBV7-8|TRBJ1-2
CASSLAPRGGYGYTF
>TRBV7-9|TRBJ2-1
CASSLAKSGRRYEQFF
>TRBV19|TRBJ2-7
CASSIGAGAPHEQYF
>TRBV20-1|TRBJ2-3
CSTRDPRGMAPDTQYF
>TRBV20-1|TRBJ2-3
CSARDLRGKGGTDTQYF
>TRBV28|TRBJ2-3
CASSFRGGPGTDTQYF
>TRBV4-1|TRBJ2-7
CASSPRGGANYEQYF
>TRBV20-1|TRBJ2-3
CSALRGVTDTQYF
>TRBV5-1|TRBJ2-1
CASSLDLAVNEQFF
>TRBV6-5|TRBJ1-6
CASSYYDTGPDNSPLHF
>TRBV6-1|TRBJ2-7
CASSEAGGRSSYEQYF
>TRBV19|TRBJ1-3
CASRDRDNSGNTIYF
>TRBV5-4|TRBJ1-3
CAGSLARLGNTIYF
>TRBV7-2|TRBJ2-7
CASSWGQSSYEQYF
>TRBV5-1|TRBJ1-2
CASSLGHRDSPKYGYTF
>TRBV11-2|TRBJ2-7
CASSFGTSGTYEQYF
>TRBV7-9|TRBJ2-3
CASSLAGTRTDTQYF
>TRBV7-8|TRBJ2-3
CASIQRVYSTTDTQYF
>TRBV12-1|TRBJ2-1
CASSDKREVGEFF
>TRBV4-1|TRBJ2-5
CASSQGPVVRETQYF
>TRBV7-2|TRBJ2-2
CASSPRPSGNTGELFF
>TRBV29-1|TRBJ1-1
CSASTGEAEAFF
>TRBV28|TRBJ2-7
CASSSLVTPLPYEQYF
>TRBV5-6|TRBJ2-7
CASSAPYEQYF
>TRBV24-1|TRBJ2-1
CATSDLGRGLYNEQFF
>TRBV11-3|TRBJ2-2
CASTSEGREDTGELFF
>TRBV30|TRBJ1-4
CAWRPQDEKLFF
>TRBV20-1|TRBJ1-5
CSARRGSQPQHF
>TRBV3-1|TRBJ2-2
CASSQDSGHGELFF
>TRBV30|TRBJ2-7
CAWSVAGPYEQYF
>TRBV7-2|TRBJ2-1
CASRENGGNEQFF
>TRBV14|TRBJ2-5
CASSSGTPGETQYF
>TRBV7-2|TRBJ2-3
CASSGDRVRTDTQYF
>TRBV10-3|TRBJ1-5
CATRQGSATKYSNQPQHF